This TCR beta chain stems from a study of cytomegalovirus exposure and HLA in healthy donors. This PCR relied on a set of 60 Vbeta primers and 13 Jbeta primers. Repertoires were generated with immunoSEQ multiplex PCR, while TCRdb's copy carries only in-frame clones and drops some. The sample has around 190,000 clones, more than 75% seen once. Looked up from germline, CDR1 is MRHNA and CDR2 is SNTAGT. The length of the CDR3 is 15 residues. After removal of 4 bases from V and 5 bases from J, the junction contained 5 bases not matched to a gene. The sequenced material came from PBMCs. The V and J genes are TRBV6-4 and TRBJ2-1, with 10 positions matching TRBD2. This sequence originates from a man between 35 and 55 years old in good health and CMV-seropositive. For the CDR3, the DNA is TGTGCCAGCAGTGCCGGGACTAGCGATAACAATGAGCAGTTCTTC. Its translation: CASSAGTSDNNEQFF.